Reported below is one T cell receptor beta chain. The CDR3 covers 15 residues. Looked up from germline, CDR1 is SGHAT and CDR2 is FQNNGV. Trimming cost V 5 bases and J 5 bases; bases outside gene matches: 3. This entry belongs to a study of blood T cell repertoires in COVID-19. About the research overall: Samples representing acute and convalescent COVID-19 were sourced from the United States, Italy and Spain. PBMCs, B-cell-depleted T cells, or T cells provided the cDNA or gDNA that made up the material.

TCRdb's table, derived via immunoSEQ multiplex PCR, lists solely in-frame clones and lacks some. The sample includes under 250,000 clones, more than 65% of them seen just once. This receptor was taken from a man in his fifties with active or convalescent COVID-19. V is TRBV11-2 and J is TRBJ1-6; 10 bases are shared with TRBD1. What was sequenced was peripheral blood. CDR3 protein: CASSGGTGDNSPLHF. CDR3 sequence (DNA): TGTGCCAGCAGCGGTGGGACAGGGGATAATTCACCCCTCCACTTT.